The present entry profiles one T cell receptor beta chain with its context. Its antigen is still unknown. Collection yielded 2 to 3 ml of blood per donor. This sample is part of a study of monozygotic twins with inflammatory bowel disease. From its re-call of the 5' RACE reads, TCRdb lists each CDR3 protein once, without DNA. Its listing shows roughly 320,000 distinct CDR3 sequences. Broader study findings: Patients with IBD had less TCRbeta diversity (inverse Simpson) than their healthy co-twins.

CDR1 and CDR2 from the germline V gene are SGHTA and FQGNSA. The CDR3 has 13 residues. What was sequenced was blood. V usage is TRBV7-2 and J usage is TRBJ1-2; TCRdb names TRBD1, which stays unverified in the absence of DNA. This sequence originates from a human donor with ulcerative colitis or Crohn's disease, or a healthy co-twin of an affected twin (not recorded which). CDR3 sequence: CASSNRGSYGITF.